This TCR beta chain was captured by sequencing in a study of T cell responses to AZD1222 COVID-19 vaccine. Study-wide findings and caveats: Vaccine-related CD4 TCRs covered spike, predominating at 160-218 and 743-854. At baseline, seropositivity was found in only a handful of AZD1222 recipients. The donor group comprised mostly white British people and more females; the analysis possibly underestimated clonal diversity. Within unmutated variant regions lay the reported targets of nearly half of spike-specific TCRs.

Germline V lookup: CDR1 SEHNR, CDR2 FQNEAQ (reference sequence). The CDR3 runs 18 residues. Germline trimming cut 4 bases from V and 3 bases from J; bases unmatched to any gene: 13. On this clone: Its matching antigen is unknown.

Clones were read by immunoSEQ multiplex PCR, and TCRdb kept only the in-frame ones, dropping some. The profile covers roughly 160,000 clones, with around 92% appearing a single time and around 0.96% taken by the ten largest. The V gene is TRBV7-9, the J gene TRBJ2-7; TRBD1 matches at 12 bases. Here the sequenced sample was peripheral blood, taken on day 0 of AZD1222 vaccination. The receptor comes from an adult in good health. The CDR3 region has the DNA TGTGCCAGCAGCTCGGGACAGGGGGCCACAGTGAAAGACTACGAGCAGTACTTC. Translating gives CASSSGQGATVKDYEQYF.